A selection of T cell receptor beta chains follows, all from one sample in a study of radiotherapy plus CTLA-4 blockade in lung cancer. Some clones are missing from TCRdb's copy, which holds only in-frame ones; the method was immunoSEQ multiplex PCR. The sample includes over 100,000 clones, roughly 86% seen only once; the top ten take roughly 3.5%. Material: peripheral blood, obtained from a patient treated with radiotherapy plus ipilimumab. All receptors come from a human donor with non-small cell lung cancer that progressed on radiotherapy plus ipilimumab. Some clones in this sample may be carry-over from other donors' samples. Each CDR3 is given with its conserved first and last residue. A D gene is named only where the DNA matches it firmly. Clone size is shown for a subset of rows, as once, few, many or a class of expanded clone.

v_call,d_call,j_call,clone_size,cdr3_nt,cdr3_aa
TRBV6-5,TRBD1,TRBJ1-1,.,TGTGCCAGCAGTTACACCACAGGGGGCTGGACTGAAGCTTTCTTT,CASSYTTGGWTEAFF
TRBV29-1,.,TRBJ1-1,.,TGCAGCGTCATACTGCGACGAGGGGGAGCTTTCTTT,CSVILRRGGAFF
TRBV5-1,.,TRBJ2-5,.,TGCGCCAGCAGCTACGCCGTGGGTGGGGAGACCCAGTACTTC,CASSYAVGGETQYF
TRBV4-1,TRBD2,TRBJ2-5,.,TGCGCCAGCAGCCAAGATTCGCGGAGCGGGGGGGGTTTTCGTCGCGGCGGGACCCAGTACTTC,CASSQDSRSGGGFRRGGTQYF
TRBV7-9,.,TRBJ1-2,.,TGTGCCAGCAGCTTATCACAGGGCCCCGTGTCTGGCTACACCTTC,CASSLSQGPVSGYTF
TRBV5-1,.,TRBJ1-1,.,TGCGCCAGCAGCTCCGGACAGCCTGAAGGGGACACTGAAGCTTTCTTT,CASSSGQPEGDTEAFF
TRBV5-1,.,TRBJ2-5,.,TGCGCCAGCAGCTTGGCCTTATTAGAGACCCAGTACTTC,CASSLALLETQYF
TRBV4-2,.,TRBJ2-2,once,TGTGCCAGCAGCCAAGATATCGTCCTAGCGTCGAACACCGGGGAGCTGTTTTTT,CASSQDIVLASNTGELFF
TRBV5-1,.,TRBJ2-3,.,TGCGCCAGCAGCTTGGGTCCCCATAGCACAGATACGCAGTATTTT,CASSLGPHSTDTQYF
TRBV2,TRBD1,TRBJ1-5,.,TGTGCCAGCAGTCCCGGGACAGGGTGGGATCAGCCCCAGCATTTT,CASSPGTGWDQPQHF
TRBV29-1,.,TRBJ2-1,once,TGCAGCGTTGGTTCGAGGAGTAACTACAATGAGCAGTTCTTC,CSVGSRSNYNEQFF
TRBV5-4,TRBD1,TRBJ2-7,.,TGTGCCAGCAGCCCCACCAGCGGGACAGGGACCTACGAGCAGTACTTC,CASSPTSGTGTYEQYF
TRBV7-3,.,TRBJ2-7,.,TGTGCCAGCAGCGTAGACAGGTCCGGCTACGAGCAGTACTTC,CASSVDRSGYEQYF
TRBV5-1,.,TRBJ1-4,.,TGCGCCAGCAGCCCATGGGGAGCAACTAATGAAAAACTGTTTTTT,CASSPWGATNEKLFF
TRBV6-1,TRBD2,TRBJ2-5,.,TGTGCCAGCAGTGAAGCTAGCGGGGGGCAAGAGACCCAGTACTTC,CASSEASGGQETQYF
TRBV5-1,.,TRBJ1-1,.,TGCGCCAGCAGCTTGGCTCGGCGGGAGCCGTACACTGAAGCTTTCTTT,CASSLARREPYTEAFF
TRBV27,TRBD1,TRBJ1-1,.,TGTGCCAGCAGTTTGTCGCCGGGACAGGGGGCTTTCTTT,CASSLSPGQGAFF
TRBV30,.,TRBJ1-1,.,TGTGCCTGGGGCAGGTTAAATACTTTCTTT,CAWGRLNTFF
TRBV28,.,TRBJ2-7,.,TGTGCCAGCAGACTCCTGGGGGTCCCTTACGAGCAGTACTTC,CASRLLGVPYEQYF
TRBV9,TRBD1,TRBJ2-7,.,TGTGCCAGCAGCGTAGCTGGGACAGGTTACTACGAGCAGTACTTC,CASSVAGTGYYEQYF
TRBV12-5,TRBD2,TRBJ2-3,.,TGTGCTAGTGGTTTGGCTAGCGGGACGCAGTATTTT,CASGLASGTQYF
TRBV7-6,.,TRBJ2-5,.,TGTGCCAGCAGCTTAGGAACAGCGCAAGAGACCCAGTACTTC,CASSLGTAQETQYF
TRBV5-1,TRBD1,TRBJ2-5,.,TGCGCCAGCACGAGGACAGGGGGCCAGGAGACCCAGTACTTC,CASTRTGGQETQYF
TRBV5-7,TRBD1,TRBJ1-1,.,TGTGCCAGCAGCTTCGACAGGGTGGATACTGAAGCTTTCTTT,CASSFDRVDTEAFF
TRBV10-3,TRBD2,TRBJ2-1,.,TGTGCCATCAGGGACGCACGCGGGGGTTCCTACAATGAGCAGTTCTTC,CAIRDARGGSYNEQFF
TRBV6-5,.,TRBJ1-2,.,TGTGCCAGCAGTGAAGGTCTCTATGGCTACACCTTC,CASSEGLYGYTF
TRBV27,TRBD1,TRBJ1-2,.,TGTGCCAGCAGTTTATCGGGGACAGGGCTTTTTGGCTACACCTTC,CASSLSGTGLFGYTF
TRBV19,TRBD1,TRBJ1-6,medium-sized,TGTGCCGTGGGGAAGGACAGGGCTAATTCACCCCTCCACTTT,CAVGKDRANSPLHF
TRBV5-1,.,TRBJ1-5,.,TGCGCCAGCAGCTTGTATCTGGGGGATCAGCCCCAGCATTTT,CASSLYLGDQPQHF
TRBV6-5,.,TRBJ2-3,.,TGTGCCAGCATGTTTGGGGCGAACACAGATACGCAGTATTTT,CASMFGANTDTQYF
TRBV4-2,.,TRBJ2-7,.,TGTGCCAGCAGCCAACCGGGTGCGGCCAGCGAGCAGTACTTC,CASSQPGAASEQYF
TRBV7-2,.,TRBJ1-5,.,TGTGCCAGCAGCCCTCGGTCGACACAGGGCTTCAATCAGCCCCAGCATTTT,CASSPRSTQGFNQPQHF
TRBV4-3,.,TRBJ1-1,.,TGCGCCAGCAGCCAAGTGGGGTCTAGGGAAGGAGAGACTGAAGCTTTCTTT,CASSQVGSREGETEAFF
TRBV7-8,TRBD1,TRBJ1-2,few,TGTGCCAGCCTATCCGGGACAGGCCGAGCTTCCTATGGCTACACCTTC,CASLSGTGRASYGYTF
TRBV2,.,TRBJ1-5,.,TGTGCCAGCAACGTAGGGTCGAGCAATCAGCCCCAGCATTTT,CASNVGSSNQPQHF
TRBV29-1,.,TRBJ2-2,.,TGCAGCGTTGACCGACTAGGGAACACCGGGGAGCTGTTTTTT,CSVDRLGNTGELFF
TRBV19,.,TRBJ1-5,.,TGTGCCAGTAGTATTTTTAATCAGCCCCAGCATTTT,CASSIFNQPQHF
TRBV11-2,TRBD1,TRBJ2-1,.,TGTGCCAGCAGCATCCGGACAGGGCCAAATGAGCAGTTCTTC,CASSIRTGPNEQFF
TRBV6-5,TRBD1,TRBJ1-2,.,TGTGCCAGCAGTCAATGGGACAGATCTAACTATGGCTACACCTTC,CASSQWDRSNYGYTF
TRBV9,.,TRBJ2-7,.,TGTGCCAGCAGCGTAGGGTCGGGGTACTCCTACGAGCAGTACTTC,CASSVGSGYSYEQYF
TRBV27,.,TRBJ1-2,.,TGTGCCAGCAGTTTTAAGCAGAACTCCTTTTATGGCTACACCTTC,CASSFKQNSFYGYTF
TRBV14,.,TRBJ2-1,.,TGTGCCAGCAGTCACAACCTTAGGAATGAGCAGTTCTTC,CASSHNLRNEQFF
TRBV6-1,TRBD1,TRBJ2-7,.,TGTGCCAGCAGGGACCCCGGGACAGGGTACGAGCAGTACTTC,CASRDPGTGYEQYF
TRBV6-4,TRBD2,TRBJ2-1,few,TGTGCCAGCAGTACCTTAGCGGGGTCCTACAATGAGCAGTTCTTC,CASSTLAGSYNEQFF
TRBV7-2,.,TRBJ1-2,many,TGTGCCAGCAGCGACCGACAGGTCCGGGGAGTTGGCTACACCTTC,CASSDRQVRGVGYTF
TRBV5-4,.,TRBJ2-7,.,TGTGCCAGCAGCTTGGTCGGCAGGGCTTCCTACGAGCAGTACTTC,CASSLVGRASYEQYF
TRBV4-3,.,TRBJ1-6,.,TGCGCCAGCAGCCAAGCAAGGGGAGGGGGGGGTTCACCCCTCCACTTT,CASSQARGGGGSPLHF
TRBV19,TRBD1,TRBJ1-1,.,TGTGCCAGTAGCGCCTTACAGGGGTTTGCTGAAGCTTTCTTT,CASSALQGFAEAFF
TRBV2,.,TRBJ2-1,.,TGTGCCAGCGGTAACACAGGGTCCAATGAGCAGTTCTTC,CASGNTGSNEQFF
TRBV27,.,TRBJ1-5,once,TGTGCCAGCAGTAGGGACGGCGAATCCTATAGCAATCAGCCCCAGCATTTT,CASSRDGESYSNQPQHF
TRBV7-3,TRBD2,TRBJ2-1,few,TGTGCCAGCAGCTTACTCGGCGGGGGGAACAATGAGCAGTTCTTC,CASSLLGGGNNEQFF